The 24 T cell receptor beta chains presented below share a single source sample, sequenced in a study of CD8+ T cells in alopecia areata. Sequencing relied on a cDNA template that was reverse transcribed from extracted RNA. Clones were sequenced by immunoSEQ multiplex PCR, and TCRdb holds only the in-frame ones, with some missing. The profile shows over 85,000 clones, around 44% of them singletons. Sequenced material: CD4+ T cells sorted from blood. All receptors come from a human donor with alopecia areata.

The rearrangement links TRBV23-1 to TRBJ1-6, with D uncertain. TRBV23-1 is designated an ORF whose function remains uncertain. CDR3 length: 16 amino acids. Trimming took 6 bases from V and 5 from J, leaving 17 bases between them. This CDR3 is CASRQLLLDNNSPLHF. CDR3 coding DNA: TGCGCCAGCAGACAGTTGCTACTCGATAATAATTCACCCCTCCACTTT.

V and J are TRBV5-1 and TRBJ1-1; D is perhaps TRBD1 (5 bases). There are 13 residues in the CDR3. V dropped 3 bases and J dropped 4 bases, with 10 bases sitting between them. Per the germline V gene, CDR1 is SGHRS and CDR2 is YFSETQ. The chain's CDR3 is CASSSTGLTEAFF. CDR3 sequence (DNA): TGCGCCAGCAGCTCGACGGGACTCACTGAAGCTTTCTTT.

In this sample, this clone turned up a few times. The DNA for the CDR3 is TGTGCCAGCAGGAGATGGGGGGATCCCCAGCATTTT. Its protein product is CASRRWGDPQHF. The V gene is TRBV28, the J gene TRBJ1-5; possible D gene TRBD1, 5 bases. This CDR3 contains 12 residues. The germline CDR1 and CDR2 sequences are MDHEN and SYDVKM. Between the trimmed V and J ends, which lost 6 bases and 10 bases, there was a span of 13 bases.

This chain connects TRBV29-1 to TRBJ1-6; no clear D. The V end lost 6 bases, the J end lost 9 bases, and 12 bases lay between the germline ends. CDR1 is SQVTM, CDR2 ANQGSEA, per germline. The length of the CDR3 is 12 residues. CDR3 loop: CSVRQAGSPLHF. The CDR3 bases are TGCAGCGTCCGGCAGGCCGGTTCACCCCTCCACTTT.

The chain employs TRBV29-1 and TRBJ2-3, with 11 positions matching TRBD2. CDR3 length: 15 residues. Looked up from germline, CDR1 is SQVTM and CDR2 is ANQGSEA. J gave up 1 base and V 8 bases, and 8 bases lay outside the gene matches. The CDR3 nucleotides read TGCAGCACGCGATTAGCGGGAGGGGGCACAGATACGCAGTATTTT. Translating it yields CSTRLAGGGTDTQYF.

The chain combines TRBV29-1 with TRBJ1-2, with D tentatively TRBD1 (5 bases). The CDR3 consists of 13 residues. V lost 4 bases to trimming and J lost 7 bases, with 16 bases between them. Germline CDR1 and CDR2: SQVTM and ANQGSEA. The CDR3 spells CSVAGRLMGGYTF. The CDR3 nucleotides read TGCAGCGTTGCGGGACGGTTAATGGGTGGCTACACCTTC. The full variable domain, in which reference TRBV29-1 and TRBJ1-2 provide the parts outside the CDR3, is SAVISQKPSRDICQRGTSLTIQCQVDSQVTMMFWYRQQPGQSLTLIATANQGSEATYESGFVIDKFPISRPNLTFSTLTVSNMSPEDSSIYLCSVAGRLMGGYTFGSGTRLTVV.

The chain couples TRBV29-1 to TRBJ2-7; perhaps TRBD1 as D (5 bases). The V gene's germline CDR1 is SQVTM and CDR2 ANQGSEA. Trimming left V 7 bases short and J 2 bases short, with 15 bases between. This CDR3 contains 13 residues. The CDR3 DNA is TGCAGCGGTACCAGGGAAGGGCCCTACGAGCAGTACTTC. As protein: CSGTREGPYEQYF.

This clone turned up a few times. The gene calls are TRBV29-1 and TRBJ2-5, with TRBD2 identical over 11 bases. There are 16 residues in the CDR3. The germline V gene has CDR1 SQVTM and CDR2 ANQGSEA. Trimming took 3 bases from V and 0 from J; bases not matched to a gene: 6. CDR3 sequence (DNA): TGCAGCGTTGAGGCTAGCGGGGGGAACCACCAAGAGACCCAGTACTTC. Protein: CSVEASGGNHQETQYF.

The gene calls are TRBV5-1 and TRBJ2-5; D gene ambiguous. The CDR3 has 12 residues. V lost 3 bases and J lost 3, with 6 bases in between. CDR1 is SGHRS, CDR2 YFSETQ, per germline. Here the CDR3 reads CASSSQKETQYF. CDR3 coding DNA: TGCGCCAGCAGCTCCCAGAAAGAGACCCAGTACTTC.

The rearrangement joins TRBV7-2 to TRBJ2-4, with D uncertain. CDR3 length: 13 residues. Germline values: CDR1 SGHTA, CDR2 FQGNSA. Trimming stripped 0 bases from V and 5 bases from J, with 5 bases between. As DNA, the CDR3 is TGTGCCAGCAGCTTAGCCGGACAAAACATTCAGTACTTC. Encoded protein: CASSLAGQNIQYF.

This clone was picked up a small number of times. The J gene is TRBJ2-1, the V gene TRBV29-1; D not resolved. The V end was cut by 6 bases, the J end by 7 bases, with 10 bases between. The CDR3 covers 11 residues. The V gene's germline CDR1 is SQVTM and CDR2 ANQGSEA. CDR3 loop: CSVRLKNEQFF. CDR3 nucleotide sequence: TGCAGCGTCCGCCTAAAGAATGAGCAGTTCTTC.

The chain employs TRBV9 and TRBJ2-1; 8 nucleotides align to TRBD2. This CDR3 is built from 16 residues. Germline loops: CDR1 SGDLS, CDR2 YYNGEE. V lost 3 bases to trimming and J lost 4 bases; unmatched junction nucleotides: 9. The DNA for the CDR3 is TGTGCCAGCAGCGCCGTCGGAGCGGGGGCATACAATGAGCAGTTCTTC. This encodes CASSAVGAGAYNEQFF.

Only a few counts were recorded for this clone. This rearrangement joins TRBV29-1 to TRBJ1-5; 8 nucleotides align to TRBD1. Per the germline V gene, CDR1 is SQVTM and CDR2 is ANQGSEA. The trim removed 4 bases at V and 4 bases at J, leaving 3 bases unmatched. This CDR3 has 13 residues. CDR3 in DNA: TGCAGCGTTGCAGGGGGCCCGAATCAGCCCCAGCATTTT. Protein: CSVAGGPNQPQHF.

This sequence joins TRBV29-1 and TRBJ2-1; 13 nucleotides align to TRBD2. Germline CDR1 and CDR2: SQVTM and ANQGSEA. There are 18 residues in the CDR3. Trimming removed 7 bases from V and 0 bases from J; junction bases left unmatched: 12. The CDR3: CSAQGGLAGRSSYNEQFF. CDR3 bases: TGCAGCGCCCAAGGGGGACTAGCGGGGCGCAGCTCCTACAATGAGCAGTTCTTC.

The chain is built from TRBV4-1 and TRBJ2-7; 7 bases are a match to TRBD2. Germline CDR1 is MGHRA and CDR2 is YSYEKL. Trimming cost V 0 bases and J 5 bases; bases outside gene matches: 7. There are 15 residues in the CDR3. Here the CDR3 reads CASSQDKGRAHEQYF. The CDR3 DNA sequence: TGCGCCAGCAGCCAAGATAAGGGGAGGGCACACGAGCAGTACTTC.

In this sample, this clone turned up a few times. The chain links TRBV7-9 to TRBJ1-3, with D unclear. Per the germline V gene, CDR1 is SEHNR and CDR2 is FQNEAQ (reference sequence). The CDR3 contains 11 residues. Trimming took off 3 bases at V and 3 bases at J, with 0 bases between the two ends. The CDR3 spells CASSFGNTIYF. Here the CDR3 DNA reads TGTGCCAGCAGCTTTGGAAACACCATATATTTT.

As to this clone: One end of the junction varies from germline; a read error may be responsible. The gene calls are TRBV29-1 and TRBJ2-7, with a possible D match to TRBD2 (7 bases). Per germline, CDR1 SQVTM and CDR2 ANQGSEA. The CDR3 is 13 amino acids. The CDR3 DNA reads as TGCAGCGTTGGGGCAGGGGAGGGCTACAAGCAGTACTTC. It specifies CSVGAGEGYKQYF.

V usage is TRBV29-1 and J usage is TRBJ2-3; D call uncertain. Germline CDR1 is SQVTM and CDR2 is ANQGSEA. The V gene lost 4 bases and the J gene lost 2 bases, with 7 bases spanning the gap. The CDR3 contains 12 residues. CDR3 loop: CSVGELTDTQYF. CDR3 DNA sequence: TGCAGCGTTGGAGAACTCACAGATACGCAGTATTTT.

This chain connects TRBV7-2 to TRBJ1-2; no reliable D call. The ends were cut back, 1 base at V and 6 bases at J, with 12 bases in the middle. CDR1 and CDR2 (germline): SGHTA, FQGNSA. The CDR3 runs to 14 residues. The CDR3 reads CASSLDRTKNGYTF. The CDR3 DNA sequence: TGTGCCAGCAGCTTAGACAGAACGAAAAATGGCTACACCTTC.

This clone has a single count. V is TRBV7-2 and J is TRBJ1-2; 11 positions match TRBD1. The germline CDR1 and CDR2 sequences are SGHTA and FQGNSA. After removal of 6 bases from V and 7 bases from J, the junction contained 10 bases not matched to a gene. CDR3 size: 15 residues. CDR3 DNA: TGTGCCAGCAGTCGGACAGGGGGCAAGATCAGTGGCTACACCTTC. Translated: CASSRTGGKISGYTF. Variable domain in full (rest from reference TRBV7-2 and TRBJ1-2): GAGVSQSPSNKVTEKGKDVELRCDPISGHTALYWYRQSLGQGLEFLIYFQGNSAPDKSGLPSDRFSAERTGGSVSTLTIQRTQQEDSAVYLCASSRTGGKISGYTFGSGTRLTVV.

The chain is built from TRBV7-2 and TRBJ2-1, with 8 bases that match TRBD1. CDR1 and CDR2 from the germline V gene are SGHTA and FQGNSA. The V segment lost 3 bases and the J segment 8 bases; nucleotides outside the gene matches: 6. The CDR3 runs to 14 residues. The CDR3: CASSFGQGSYEQFF. The CDR3 DNA sequence: TGTGCCAGCAGCTTTGGACAGGGAAGCTATGAGCAGTTCTTC.

The chain recombines TRBV29-1 with TRBJ2-7; 7 bases are shared with TRBD1. The CDR3 runs 14 residues. Germline CDR1 reads SQVTM; CDR2 reads ANQGSEA. Germline trimming cut 4 bases from V and 3 bases from J; bases unmatched to any gene: 9. The CDR3 DNA reads TGCAGCGTTGCAATGACAGGGAGCGGCTACGAGCAGTACTTC. Residues: CSVAMTGSGYEQYF.

V and J are TRBV5-1 and TRBJ2-1; the D gene is possibly TRBD1 (6 bases). Trimming left V 5 bases short and J 15 bases short, with 18 bases between. The CDR3 runs to 12 residues. The germline CDR1 and CDR2 sequences are SGHRS and YFSETQ. CDR3 DNA sequence: TGCGCCAGCAGTTTACAGGGCGATTTGACGTTCTTC. Its protein product is CASSLQGDLTFF.

In its sample, this clone was seen a few times. J is TRBJ2-5 and V is TRBV28; 7 bases map to TRBD1. The CDR3 totals 15 residues. In germline, CDR1 is MDHEN, CDR2 SYDVKM. Germline trimming cut 4 bases from V and 2 bases from J; bases unmatched to any gene: 7. CDR3 sequence (DNA): TGTGCCAGCAGTTCGTCGACAGGGTATCAAGAGACCCAGTACTTC. Translated, it gives CASSSSTGYQETQYF.